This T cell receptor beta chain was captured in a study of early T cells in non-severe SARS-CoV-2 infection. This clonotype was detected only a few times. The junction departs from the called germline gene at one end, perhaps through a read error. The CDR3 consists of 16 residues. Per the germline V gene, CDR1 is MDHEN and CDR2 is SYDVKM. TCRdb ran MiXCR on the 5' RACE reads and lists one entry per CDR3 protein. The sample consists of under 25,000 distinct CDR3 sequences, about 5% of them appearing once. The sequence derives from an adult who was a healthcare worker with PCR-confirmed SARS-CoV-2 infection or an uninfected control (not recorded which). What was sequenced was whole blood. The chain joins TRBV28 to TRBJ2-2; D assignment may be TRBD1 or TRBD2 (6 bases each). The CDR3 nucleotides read TGTCCCAGCAGGGCCCGGGGGCCCAGTGTCACCGGGGAGCTGTTTTTT. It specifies CPSRARGPSVTGELFF.